This section outlines one T cell receptor beta chain sequence together with its context. Its specificity is unknown. The entry originates in a study of shared clonotypes between healthy human individuals. V was shortened by 3 bases and J by 8 bases, with 11 bases between the two germline ends. CDR1 SGHNT and CDR2 YYREEE come from the germline V gene (reference sequence). CDR3 length: 13 residues. Sequencing was performed with immunoSEQ multiplex PCR; in TCRdb, only in-frame clones are kept and a portion is missing. This table holds fewer than 1 million clones, roughly 96% found once. Study-level findings and limits: Specimens sampled were limited to blood, with tissue repertoires likely differing. On the whole, naive subsets had larger estimated richness than memory subsets had. Limitation of the genetic and exposure-history diversity represented came from the few donors.

Naive-designated CD8 cells lacked CD45RO, were positively enriched for CCR7, and omitted terminally differentiated effector memory CD45RA+ cells. The chain recombines TRBV5-4 with TRBJ2-2; a possible D gene is TRBD1 (5 bases). This receptor was obtained from a man aged 30-40 years in good health. Sequenced: naive CD8+ T cells sorted from blood. The CDR3 nucleotides are TGTGCCAGCAGCTGGGGCAGGGAAGGGGAGCTGTTTTTT. Amino acid sequence: CASSWGREGELFF.